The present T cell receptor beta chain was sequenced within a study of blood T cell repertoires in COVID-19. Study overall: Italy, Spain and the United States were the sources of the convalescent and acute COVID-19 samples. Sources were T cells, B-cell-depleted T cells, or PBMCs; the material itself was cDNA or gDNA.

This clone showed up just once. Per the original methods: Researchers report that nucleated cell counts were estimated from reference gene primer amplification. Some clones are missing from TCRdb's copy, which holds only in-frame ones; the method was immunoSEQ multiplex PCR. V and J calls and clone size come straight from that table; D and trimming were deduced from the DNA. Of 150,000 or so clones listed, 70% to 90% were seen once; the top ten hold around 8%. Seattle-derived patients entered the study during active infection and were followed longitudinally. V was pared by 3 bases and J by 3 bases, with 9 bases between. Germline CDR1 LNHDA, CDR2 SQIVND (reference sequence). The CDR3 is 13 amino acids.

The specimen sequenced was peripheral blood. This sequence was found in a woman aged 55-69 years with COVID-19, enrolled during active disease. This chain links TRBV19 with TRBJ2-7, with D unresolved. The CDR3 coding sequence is TGTGCCAGTAGTATGGCCCAGGACTACGAGCAGTACTTC. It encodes CASSMAQDYEQYF.